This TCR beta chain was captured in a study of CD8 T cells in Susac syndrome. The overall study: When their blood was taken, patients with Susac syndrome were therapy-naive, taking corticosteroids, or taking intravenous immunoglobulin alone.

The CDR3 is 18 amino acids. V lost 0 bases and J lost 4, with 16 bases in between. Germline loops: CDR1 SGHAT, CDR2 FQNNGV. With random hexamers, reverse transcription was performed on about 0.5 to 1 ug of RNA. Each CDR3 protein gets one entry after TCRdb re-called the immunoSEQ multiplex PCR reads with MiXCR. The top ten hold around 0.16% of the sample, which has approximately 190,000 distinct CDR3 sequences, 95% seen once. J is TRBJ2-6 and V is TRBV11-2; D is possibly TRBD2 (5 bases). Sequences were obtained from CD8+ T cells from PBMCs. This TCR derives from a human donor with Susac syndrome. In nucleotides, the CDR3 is TGTGCCAGCAGCTTAGACCAAGCGGCTTCGACGGGGGCCAACGTCCTGACTTTC. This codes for CASSLDQAASTGANVLTF.